A single sample is the source of the 31 T cell receptor beta chains below, sequenced in a study of T-cell reconstitution after alpha-beta-depleted transplantation in children. TCRbeta library construction was performed incorporating unique molecular identifiers. TCRdb called the PCR reads again in MiXCR, with one record for every CDR3 protein. The sample consists of about 270,000 distinct CDR3 sequences, approximately 9.8% of them appearing once. The sample consisted of PBMCs from the stem cell graft donor, taken from the stem cell graft. The receptors shown here come from a human donor who donated a stem cell graft to a child with SCID.

This clonotype came up many times. The chain has TRBV12-3 or TRBV12-4 and TRBJ1-2, with TRBD1 as a possible D gene (5 bases). CDR3 size: 15 residues. Trimming pared 3 bases from V and 2 bases from J, leaving 13 bases between. The CDR3 DNA is TGTGCCAGCAGTTTCTCCGGGACGGCAAACTATGGCTACACCTTC. This gives the protein CASSFSGTANYGYTF.

Many counts were recorded for this clonotype. The chain couples TRBV5-1 to TRBJ2-5, with D possibly matching TRBD2 (5 bases). There are 15 residues in the CDR3. V was shortened by 1 base and J by 4 bases, with 14 bases between the two germline ends. Germline lookup yields CDR1 SGHRS and CDR2 YFSETQ. The CDR3, as DNA: TGCGCCAGCAGCTTGACCGGGGAAGGTAGAGAGACCCAGTACTTC. Protein sequence: CASSLTGEGRETQYF.

Ten or more counts support this clonotype. The rearrangement joins TRBV29-1 to TRBJ1-5; D not resolved. This CDR3 region has 12 residues. CDR1 is SQVTM, CDR2 ANQGSEA, per germline. The V end was cut by 5 bases, the J end by 3 bases, with 8 bases between. Written as DNA, the CDR3 is TGCAGCGTTTCTGGTCCCAATCAGCCCCAGCATTTT. Translated, it gives CSVSGPNQPQHF.

As DNA, the CDR3 is TGCAGTGCAAGGAGCGGGGGGGCCGCAGATACGCAGTATTTT. Translated, it gives CSARSGGAADTQYF. The chain uses TRBV20-1 and TRBJ2-3; 10 bases align to TRBD2. The J segment lost 4 bases and the V segment lost 6 bases, leaving 7 bases of the junction unmatched. Germline V gene data show CDR1 as DFQATT and CDR2 as SNEGSKA (reference sequence). This CDR3 contains 14 residues.

There are many counts of this clonotype. This sequence joins TRBV7-9 and TRBJ2-1; possibly TRBD2 for D (6 bases). Germline lookup yields CDR1 SEHNR and CDR2 FQNEAQ (reference sequence). This CDR3 contains 13 residues. Trimming removed 2 bases from V and 6 bases from J, with 8 bases in between. The CDR3 sequence: CASSLMGGNEQFF. The DNA for the CDR3 is TGTGCCAGCAGCTTAATGGGGGGCAATGAGCAGTTCTTC.

V and J are TRBV4-1 and TRBJ2-7; D is tentatively TRBD1 or TRBD2 (5 bases each). The germline V gene has CDR1 MGHRA and CDR2 YSYEKL. With 1 base removed from V and 3 bases from J, the gap between germline ends came to 13 bases. The CDR3 loop spans 15 amino acids. The CDR3 sequence: CASSQGGTAGYEQYF. The CDR3 nucleotides read TGCGCCAGCAGCCAAGGTGGGACGGCGGGCTACGAGCAGTACTTC.

As regards this clonotype: This clone may be a read error of a much larger clone one base away. This chain joins TRBV9 and TRBJ2-2; D tentatively fits TRBD1 or TRBD2 (5 bases each). Between the trimmed V and J ends, which lost 0 bases and 4 bases, there was a span of 10 bases. The CDR3 runs to 15 residues. The germline V gene encodes CDR1 SGDLS and CDR2 YYNGEE. Written as DNA, the CDR3 is TGTGCCAGCAGCGTAGTGGTAGGGACCACCGGGGAGCTGTTTTTT. This codes for CASSVVVGTTGELFF.

This clonotype has at least ten counts. The chain carries TRBV12-3 or TRBV12-4 and TRBJ2-7, with D perhaps given as TRBD1 or TRBD2 (5 bases each). The germline V and J ends were trimmed by 3 bases and 0 bases, with 12 bases remaining between them. The CDR3 covers 15 residues. CDR3 DNA: TGTGCCAGCAGTTTTGGTGGGGGATCCTCCTACGAGCAGTACTTC. This encodes CASSFGGGSSYEQYF.

This clonotype was seen only a few times. The J gene is TRBJ2-7, the V gene TRBV5-1, with 7 bases identical to TRBD1. V gave up 4 bases and J gave up 4 bases; unmatched junction bases: 14. The CDR3 sequence is 16 residues long. Germline CDR1 SGHRS, CDR2 YFSETQ. Here the CDR3 reads CASSGGGDRNFYEQYF. The CDR3 DNA follows: TGCGCCAGCAGCGGGGGTGGGGACAGAAATTTTTACGAGCAGTACTTC.

This clonotype was seen only a few times. The chain couples TRBV3-1 to TRBJ2-7; unclear D gene. Germline CDR1 LGHDT, CDR2 YNNKEL (reference sequence). CDR3 length equals 16 residues. The germline V and J ends were trimmed by 0 bases and 6 bases, with 18 bases remaining between them. CDR3 region: CASSQEGRFGLGEQYF. Written as DNA, the CDR3 is TGTGCCAGCAGCCAAGAAGGCCGTTTCGGTTTGGGCGAGCAGTACTTC.

This clonotype showed up many times. The genes are TRBV9 and TRBJ2-2; the D is unclear. This CDR3 is 16 amino acids long. CDR1 SGDLS and CDR2 YYNGEE come from the germline V gene. V shed 0 bases and J shed 0 bases, with 9 bases lying between them. CDR3 residues: CASSVGPLTNTGELFF. The CDR3 DNA reads as TGTGCCAGCAGCGTAGGGCCACTCACGAACACCGGGGAGCTGTTTTTT.

This clonotype occurred a few times. The V and J genes are TRBV6-1 and TRBJ2-1, with 10 positions matching TRBD2. The CDR3 contains 13 residues. Germline assignment: CDR1 MNHNS and CDR2 SASEGT. V trimming: 10 bases; J trimming: 4 bases; junction bases outside the gene matches: 4. The CDR3, as DNA: TGTGCCACCGGACTAGCGGCTTACAATGAGCAGTTCTTC. Translated: CATGLAAYNEQFF.

This clonotype showed up many times. This chain joins TRBV27 and TRBJ2-7; 10 bases line up with TRBD1. The J segment lost 2 bases and the V segment lost 3 bases, leaving 4 bases of the junction unmatched. This CDR3 comprises 15 residues. Germline CDR1 MNHEY, CDR2 SMNVEV (reference sequence). The DNA of the CDR3 is TGTGCCAGCAGTTTCCTGGGGACAGGGGCCTACGAGCAGTACTTC. The encoded protein is CASSFLGTGAYEQYF.

V is TRBV10-3 and J is TRBJ2-7; tentative D call: TRBD2 (6 bases). This CDR3 is built from 16 residues. V was trimmed by 3 bases and J by 0 bases, leaving 15 bases between them. Germline assignment: CDR1 ENHRY and CDR2 SYGVKD. The CDR3 DNA follows: TGTGCCATCAGTGAATGGGGATCGGGGGACTCCTACGAGCAGTACTTC. Protein: CAISEWGSGDSYEQYF.

This clonotype has just a few counts. This chain joins TRBV15 and TRBJ2-3; tentatively, D is TRBD1 (6 bases). V lost 1 base to trimming and J lost 5 bases, with 16 bases between them. The germline V gene has CDR1 LNHNV and CDR2 YYDKDF (reference sequence). This CDR3 has 16 amino acids. The CDR3 here is CATSRGSRGNLDTQYF. The CDR3 DNA reads TGTGCCACCAGCAGAGGATCCAGGGGTAATTTAGATACGCAGTATTTT.

This clonotype was seen a handful of times. The chain recombines TRBV12-3 or TRBV12-4 with TRBJ1-6; D is perhaps TRBD1 (6 bases). The germline V and J ends were trimmed by 2 bases and 7 bases, with 9 bases remaining between them. The CDR3 extends over 14 amino acids. In DNA, the CDR3 is TGTGCCAGCAGTTTAATGGGGACAAATTCACCCCTCCACTTT. It translates to CASSLMGTNSPLHF.

On this clonotype: This may arise from a read error, as a much more abundant clone is one base away. J is TRBJ2-5 and V is TRBV25-1; weak D call: TRBD1 (7 bases). The CDR3 is 15 residues long. Germline V gives CDR1 MGHDK, CDR2 SYGVNS. CDR3 in amino acids: CASSDSRRGTETLYF. As DNA, the CDR3 is TGTGCCAGCAGTGATTCGCGACGGGGGACAGAGACCCTGTACTTC.

This clonotype has a count of ten or more. This chain links TRBV29-1 with TRBJ1-2; TRBD1 agrees at 7 bases. CDR3 length: 13 amino acids. After removal of 6 bases from V and 4 bases from J, the junction contained 8 bases not matched to a gene. CDR1 is SQVTM and CDR2 is ANQGSEA in the germline V gene. The CDR3 spells CSVILQGIYGYTF. The CDR3 DNA is TGCAGCGTCATACTACAGGGGATCTATGGCTACACCTTC.

This chain connects TRBV5-1 to TRBJ2-3; D not resolved. The CDR3 has 16 amino acids. V lost 0 bases to trimming and J lost 2 bases, with 13 bases between them. Germline V lookup: CDR1 SGHRS, CDR2 YFSETQ. CDR3 sequence reads: CASSLDLGLDTDTQYF. CDR3 nucleotides: TGCGCCAGCAGCTTGGATTTAGGGTTGGACACAGATACGCAGTATTTT.

J is TRBJ2-1 and V is TRBV11-2; D is perhaps TRBD1 (5 bases). Germline-derived CDR1 and CDR2 are SGHAT and FQNNGV. V was shortened by 5 bases and J by 10 bases, with 18 bases between the two germline ends. This CDR3 spans 14 amino acids. The CDR3 region is CASSPLVGANEQFF. CDR3 sequence (DNA): TGTGCCAGCAGCCCACTCGTAGGGGCGAACGAGCAGTTCTTC.

The chain carries TRBV9 and TRBJ2-7; 8 nucleotides line up with TRBD1. The CDR3 totals 13 residues. J gave up 6 bases and V 0 bases, and 2 bases lay outside the gene matches. In germline, CDR1 is SGDLS, CDR2 YYNGEE. CDR3 nucleotides: TGTGCCAGCAGCGTAGCCACAGGGGGCGAGCAGTACTTC. Encoded protein: CASSVATGGEQYF.

The V gene is TRBV5-4, the J gene TRBJ2-3; D ambiguous. This CDR3 has 15 residues. Germline V lookup: CDR1 SGHNT, CDR2 YYREEE (reference sequence). Trimming removed 4 bases at V and 2 bases at J, with 14 bases between. The CDR3 region has the DNA TGTGCCAGCAGCCCCTCCCTCGCCGACACAGATACGCAGTATTTT. This codes for CASSPSLADTDTQYF.

This clonotype was detected ten times or more. This rearrangement joins TRBV19 to TRBJ2-6; no clear D. The CDR3 has 15 amino acids. V gave up 6 bases and J gave up 0 bases, with 9 bases separating them. Germline V gene sequence: CDR1 LNHDA, CDR2 SQIVND (reference sequence). CDR3 nucleotide sequence: TGTGCCAGTAGCAATACGGGCTCTGGGGCCAACGTCCTGACTTTC. Translation gives CASSNTGSGANVLTF.

The chain has TRBV20-1 and TRBJ2-1; the D is unclear. V was pared by 1 base and J by 6 bases, with 7 bases between. This CDR3 has 12 residues. CDR1 DFQATT and CDR2 SNEGSKA come from the germline V gene (reference sequence). The CDR3 loop reads CSARGVSNEQFF. CDR3 coding DNA: TGCAGTGCTAGAGGGGTCTCCAATGAGCAGTTCTTC.

The table lists this clonotype with a few counts. The V and J genes are TRBV18 and TRBJ2-7; 10 bases line up with TRBD1. The germline gives CDR1 KGHSH, CDR2 LQKENI. With 4 bases clipped from V and 4 bases from J, the junction kept 13 bases outside the gene matches. This CDR3 has 17 residues. The CDR3 DNA follows: TGTGCCAGCTCACATCCCTTAGGGACAGGGGTATTGTACGAGCAGTACTTC. It codes for CASSHPLGTGVLYEQYF.

The chain is built from TRBV6-1 and TRBJ1-1; D call uncertain. The V gene's germline CDR1 is MNHNS and CDR2 SASEGT. Trimming pared 4 bases from V and 1 base from J, leaving 10 bases between. The CDR3 runs 14 residues. This CDR3 reads CASSARPTNTEAFF. The CDR3 DNA sequence: TGTGCCAGCAGTGCGAGACCGACGAACACTGAAGCTTTCTTT.

This clonotype has more than one count but fewer than ten. The chain carries TRBV12-3 or TRBV12-4 and TRBJ2-2, with D possibly TRBD2 on 6 matching bases. The CDR3 runs to 17 residues. Trimming pared 1 base from V and 0 bases from J, leaving 12 bases between. CDR3: CASSLEGWGANTGELFF. The CDR3 DNA reads as TGTGCCAGCAGTTTAGAGGGTTGGGGGGCGAACACCGGGGAGCTGTTTTTT.

V and J are TRBV7-9 and TRBJ2-5; a weak D match, TRBD2 (5 bases). Trimming took off 1 base at V and 1 base at J, with 13 bases between the two ends. CDR1 is SEHNR and CDR2 is FQNEAQ in the germline V gene (reference sequence). This CDR3 has 16 residues. The CDR3 sequence is CASSLEVASLQETQYF. DNA of the CDR3: TGTGCCAGCAGCTTAGAGGTGGCTAGCCTCCAAGAGACCCAGTACTTC.

The chain carries TRBV19 and TRBJ2-7; 11 bases match TRBD2. Germline CDR1 reads LNHDA; CDR2 reads SQIVND (reference sequence). V lost 4 bases and J lost 2; bases outside the gene matches: 4. The CDR3 is made up of 15 amino acids. The CDR3 loop is CASSSILAGAYEQYF. CDR3 nucleotide sequence: TGTGCCAGTAGTAGCATACTAGCGGGAGCCTACGAGCAGTACTTC.

This clonotype was counted many times. V is TRBV7-2 and J is TRBJ2-2; perhaps TRBD2 as D (5 bases). The germline V gene encodes CDR1 SGHTA and CDR2 FQGNSA. Trimming cost V 0 bases and J 6 bases, with 14 bases left between them. The CDR3 is made up of 16 amino acids. CDR3 bases: TGTGCCAGCAGCTTAGCGATTCCGGGGTCAGCCGGGGAGCTGTTTTTT. Translated: CASSLAIPGSAGELFF.

This clonotype was seen more than once but under ten times. V usage is TRBV6-5 and J usage is TRBJ1-2; tentatively, D is TRBD1 (6 bases). The germline V gene encodes CDR1 MNHEY and CDR2 SVGAGI. The CDR3 contains 14 residues. V gave up 5 bases and J gave up 2 bases, with 12 bases separating them. CDR3 amino acids: CASSTGTPNYGYTF. CDR3 sequence (DNA): TGTGCCAGCAGTACCGGGACACCCAACTATGGCTACACCTTC.